Following are 31 T cell receptor beta chains from one sample sequenced in a study of Graves' ophthalmopathy and Graves' hyperthyroidism. As the template, RNA transcripts were used to amplify TCR beta CDR3 regions. HTBI primers were used in a first-round RT-PCR, which preceded a second-round multiplex PCR. MiXCR, run by TCRdb on the multiplex PCR reads, gives a single entry per CDR3 protein. Found here are about 400,000 distinct CDR3 sequences, 15% of them singletons; the top ten hold roughly 7%. Sample: peripheral blood. The receptor source for this set is a young woman with stable Graves' hyperthyroidism.

Ten or more counts support this clonotype. The rearrangement uses TRBV7-8 and TRBJ2-2, with TRBD2 matching 11 bases. This CDR3 has 17 residues. CDR1 SGHVS and CDR2 FQNEAQ come from the germline V gene. The V and J ends lost 5 bases and 0 bases, in that order; junction bases with no gene match: 5. CDR3 protein: CASSLLAGGSNTGELFF. CDR3 DNA sequence: TGTGCCAGCAGCCTTCTAGCGGGGGGATCGAACACCGGGGAGCTGTTTTTT.

The chain uses TRBV12-3 or TRBV12-4 and TRBJ1-2, with a possible D match to TRBD1 (5 bases). The CDR3 is 15 amino acids. The V and J ends lost 0 bases and 3 bases respectively, with 11 bases between them. The CDR3 DNA reads TGTGCCAGCAGTTTAGCCCAGGGTTGGGACTATGGCTACACCTTC. As protein: CASSLAQGWDYGYTF.

The sample holds many counts of this clonotype. The CDR3 loop reads CASSFNGELFF. In DNA, the CDR3 is TGTGCCAGCAGCTTTAACGGGGAGCTGTTTTTT. The chain recombines TRBV7-2 with TRBJ2-2; D ambiguous. The CDR3 is made up of 11 amino acids. V was clipped by 3 bases and J by 7 bases, with 3 bases between them. The germline CDR1 and CDR2 sequences are SGHTA and FQGNSA.

Ten or more counts support this clonotype. V is TRBV12-3 or TRBV12-4 and J is TRBJ1-2; maybe TRBD1 (5 bases). Trimming cost V 6 bases and J 4 bases, with 12 bases left between them. The CDR3 sequence is 13 residues long. As DNA, the CDR3 is TGTGCCAGCAGAGTTGTCGGGGCCTATGGCTACACCTTC. Translation: CASRVVGAYGYTF.

This clonotype showed up many times. The rearrangement uses TRBV2 and TRBJ1-1, with a tentative D call TRBD1 (6 bases). This CDR3 is 13 amino acids long. With 4 bases removed from V and 5 bases from J, the gap between germline ends came to 11 bases. CDR1 and CDR2 (germline): SNHLY, FYNNEI. CDR3 nucleotide sequence: TGTGCCAGCAGTGGGGGGCATGGGACTGAAGCTTTCTTT. Its translation: CASSGGHGTEAFF. The full variable domain, in which reference TRBV2 and TRBJ1-1 provide the parts outside the CDR3, is EPEVTQTPSHQVTQMGQEVILRCVPISNHLYFYWYRQILGQKVEFLVSFYNNEISEKSEIFDDQFSVERPDGSNFTLKIRSTKLEDSAMYFCASSGGHGTEAFFGQGTRLTVV.

This clonotype came up many times. The rearrangement uses TRBV7-2 and TRBJ2-7; D may be TRBD2 (5 bases). Germline loops: CDR1 SGHTA, CDR2 FQGNSA. The CDR3 is 13 residues long. Deletions cut 5 bases from V and 4 bases from J, with 12 bases between. CDR3 in DNA: TGTGCCAGCAGCATAACATCGGGGTACGAGCAGTACTTC. Amino acids: CASSITSGYEQYF.

The chain links TRBV3-1 to TRBJ2-4; 7 bases are shared with TRBD1. The V and J ends lost 4 bases and 6 bases, in that order; junction bases with no gene match: 6. The CDR3 is 14 amino acids. CDR1 is LGHDT and CDR2 is YNNKEL in the germline V gene (reference sequence). CDR3 bases: TGTGCCAGCAGCCCCCAGGGGGTTGGAAACATTCAGTACTTC. Translation gives CASSPQGVGNIQYF.

This clonotype was seen ten or more times. V is TRBV12-3 or TRBV12-4 and J is TRBJ2-2, with D tentatively TRBD1 (6 bases). Deletions cut 3 bases from V and 1 base from J, with 9 bases between. This CDR3 is 15 amino acids long. The CDR3 coding sequence is TGTGCCAGCAGTTTCCTCAGGGGGAACACCGGGGAGCTGTTTTTT. It specifies CASSFLRGNTGELFF.

Comments on this clonotype: A much larger clone lies a single base off, so this may be a read error. The chain has TRBV12-3 or TRBV12-4 and TRBJ2-2; unclear D gene. The CDR3 spans 13 residues. The chain's CDR3 is CAGSPRWEGELFF. The DNA of the CDR3 is TGTGCCGGCAGCCCCCGGTGGGAAGGGGAGCTGTTTTTT.

This clonotype was detected many times. The chain employs TRBV12-3 or TRBV12-4 and TRBJ2-7; no firm D call. CDR3 length: 13 residues. Trimming removed 6 bases at V and 6 bases at J, with 15 bases between. CDR3: CASRQGFAFEQYF. The CDR3 DNA reads as TGTGCCAGCAGACAAGGATTCGCCTTCGAGCAGTACTTC.

This clonotype has ten or more counts. The chain uses TRBV27 and TRBJ2-5; D perhaps matches TRBD2 (5 bases). Germline CDR1 is MNHEY and CDR2 is SMNVEV (reference sequence). The CDR3 is made up of 13 amino acids. Trimming took off 2 bases at V and 5 bases at J, with 9 bases between the two ends. The chain's CDR3 is CASSLRGTETQYF. The CDR3 nucleotides are TGTGCCAGCAGTTTACGGGGTACGGAGACCCAGTACTTC.

At least ten counts were recorded for this clonotype. The chain recombines TRBV2 with TRBJ2-5; unclear D gene. V lost 3 bases and J lost 7, with 18 bases in between. Germline V gene lookup returns CDR1 SNHLY and CDR2 FYNNEI. This CDR3 has 15 amino acids. CDR3 loop: CASSDSPATGGTQYF. The CDR3 DNA sequence: TGTGCCAGCAGTGATAGCCCTGCTACGGGCGGGACCCAGTACTTC.

This clonotype was observed at least ten times. V is TRBV12-3 or TRBV12-4 and J is TRBJ2-2, with 10 bases matching TRBD1. The CDR3 is made up of 17 amino acids. J gave up 1 base and V 6 bases, and 8 bases lay outside the gene matches. This CDR3 reads CASSAWTGGGNTGELFF. The CDR3 DNA reads TGTGCCAGCAGCGCCTGGACAGGGGGTGGGAACACCGGGGAGCTGTTTTTT.

Ten or more counts support this clonotype. The chain has TRBV9 and TRBJ1-5; no definite D call. Germline V gene sequence: CDR1 SGDLS, CDR2 YYNGEE. The CDR3 spans 14 residues. V was shortened by 4 bases and J by 7 bases, with 15 bases between the two germline ends. The CDR3 nucleotides are TGTGCCAGCAGCCCCCAGGCCCATGTCCAGCCCCAGCATTTT. This gives the protein CASSPQAHVQPQHF.

This clonotype was detected many times. The chain links TRBV4-1 to TRBJ2-3; a possible D gene is TRBD2 (5 bases). V shed 8 bases and J shed 3 bases, with 9 bases lying between them. The V gene's germline CDR1 is MGHRA and CDR2 YSYEKL. This CDR3 region has 12 residues. CDR3 sequence: CASEGRTDTQYF. In DNA form, the CDR3 reads TGCGCCAGCGAGGGTCGTACAGATACGCAGTATTTT.

The rearrangement joins TRBV6-2 or TRBV6-3 to TRBJ2-7, with 7 bases identical to TRBD2. CDR3 length equals 19 residues. The J segment lost 1 base and the V segment lost 0 bases, leaving 15 bases of the junction unmatched. From germline, CDR1 is MNHEY and CDR2 SVGEGT. As DNA, the CDR3 is TGTGCCAGCAGTTACTCATGGCGTCCGGGACTAACCCCATCCTACGAGCAGTACTTC. It is translated as CASSYSWRPGLTPSYEQYF.

This clonotype was detected ten times or more. The genes are TRBV7-2 and TRBJ2-6; D is ambiguous. This CDR3 contains 12 residues. CDR1 and CDR2 (germline): SGHTA, FQGNSA. V was shortened by 3 bases and J by 5 bases, with 2 bases between the two germline ends. In DNA, the CDR3 is TGTGCCAGCAGCTTGAGGGCCAACGTCCTGACTTTC. Translation gives CASSLRANVLTF.

The rearrangement uses TRBV7-2 and TRBJ1-2; TRBD1 might be the D (5 bases). This CDR3 is 14 amino acids long. Per the germline V gene, CDR1 is SGHTA and CDR2 is FQGNSA. Trimming removed 3 bases at V and 0 bases at J, with 8 bases between. CDR3 loop: CASSFGASNYGYTF. CDR3 nucleotide sequence: TGTGCCAGCAGCTTCGGGGCGTCTAACTATGGCTACACCTTC.

This clonotype occurred many times. At one boundary the junction diverges from the germline segment, which might be a read error. V and J are TRBV2 and TRBJ1-1, with D possibly matching TRBD1 (5 bases). From germline, CDR1 is SNHLY and CDR2 FYNNEI. This CDR3 is built from 14 residues. Here the CDR3 reads CASRSRWGNAEAFF. The CDR3 coding sequence is TGTGCCAGCAGATCACGTTGGGGGAACGCTGAAGCTTTCTTT.

This clonotype has only a few counts. The chain employs TRBV11-2 and TRBJ1-2; D uncertain. Germline V gene data show CDR1 as SGHAT and CDR2 as FQNNGV. CDR3 length equals 13 residues. V lost 3 bases to trimming and J lost 8 bases, with 13 bases between them. CDR3 sequence: CASSFDTLGGYTF. CDR3 DNA: TGTGCCAGCAGCTTCGACACCTTAGGGGGCTACACCTTC.

At least ten counts were recorded for this clonotype. V is TRBV20-1 and J is TRBJ2-5; 9 bases align to TRBD1. Trimming removed 1 base from V and 3 bases from J; junction bases left unmatched: 0. This CDR3 contains 13 residues. Germline values: CDR1 DFQATT, CDR2 SNEGSKA (reference sequence). In nucleotides, the CDR3 is TGCAGTGCTAGAGGACAGGGGGAAGAGACCCAGTACTTC. Translated, it gives CSARGQGEETQYF.

DNA of the CDR3: TGCGCCAGCAGCCTTTACAGTTCTAGCACAGATACGCAGTATTTT. Encoded protein: CASSLYSSSTDTQYF. The chain joins TRBV5-1 to TRBJ2-3; D is unclear. Germline CDR1 and CDR2: SGHRS and YFSETQ. The length of the CDR3 is 15 residues. Between the trimmed V and J ends, which lost 4 bases and 0 bases, there was a span of 12 bases. Together with reference TRBV5-1 and TRBJ2-3, the CDR3 gives the full variable domain: KAGVTQTPRYLIKTRGQQVTLSCSPISGHRSVSWYQQTPGQGLQFLFEYFSETQRNKGNFPGRFSGRQFSNSRSEMNVSTLELGDSALYLCASSLYSSSTDTQYFGPGTRLTVL.

This clonotype has ten or more counts. The rearrangement uses TRBV6-1 and TRBJ2-7; 11 nucleotides match TRBD1. This CDR3 has 14 residues. V shed 6 bases and J 5 bases; nucleotides not matched to a gene: 6. In germline, CDR1 is MNHNS, CDR2 SASEGT. The CDR3 nucleotides are TGTGCCAGCAGACGGGACAGGGGGAGCAACGAGCAGTACTTC. This codes for CASRRDRGSNEQYF.

This clonotype was seen many times. V gene TRBV25-1 combines with J gene TRBJ1-2; D might be TRBD1 (5 bases). V lost 5 bases and J lost 8, with 9 bases in between. Germline CDR1 MGHDK, CDR2 SYGVNS. The CDR3 has 11 amino acids. In nucleotides, the CDR3 is TGTGCCAGCAGTTGGGGCACCGGCTACACCTTC. The encoded protein is CASSWGTGYTF.

In the case of this clonotype: Given a much more abundant clone one base away, this may be a read error. The chain carries TRBV12-3 or TRBV12-4 and TRBJ1-1; possibly TRBD1 for D (6 bases). This CDR3 comprises 13 residues. This chain's CDR3 is CASESGVRTEACF. The DNA for the CDR3 is TGTGCCAGCGAGTCAGGGGTACGTACTGAAGCTTGCTTT.

In this sample, this clonotype turned up many times. This chain uses TRBV20-1 with TRBJ1-1; TRBD1 is a possible D gene (5 bases). Trimming stripped 6 bases from V and 1 base from J, with 18 bases between. CDR3 size: 15 residues. Germline-derived CDR1 and CDR2 are DFQATT and SNEGSKA (reference sequence). The CDR3 DNA follows: TGCAGTGCACCCACCGCCCGGCAGGGGAACACTGAAGCTTTCTTT. Protein product: CSAPTARQGNTEAFF.

The table lists this clonotype with many counts. CDR3 nucleotide sequence: TGCGCCAGCAGCCAAGTTCCCCAGAGTGTAGACGAGCAGTACTTC. It encodes CASSQVPQSVDEQYF. The chain employs TRBV4-1 and TRBJ2-7, with D unresolved. This CDR3 comprises 15 residues. From germline, CDR1 is MGHRA and CDR2 YSYEKL. V lost 1 base and J 5 bases, leaving 15 bases between the germline ends.

The sample holds many counts of this clonotype. The CDR3 loop reads CASRAGGALGYTF. In nucleotides, the CDR3 is TGTGCCAGCAGAGCCGGGGGAGCTCTTGGCTACACCTTC. The V call is TRBV27, the J call TRBJ1-2, with TRBD1 as a possible D gene (5 bases). This CDR3 comprises 13 residues. CDR1 and CDR2 (germline): MNHEY, SMNVEV (reference sequence). The V gene lost 6 bases and the J gene lost 7 bases, with 15 bases spanning the gap.

Only a few counts were recorded for this clonotype. The CDR3 loop is CSARGPGQGYTGELFF. CDR3 in DNA: TGCAGTGCTAGAGGTCCGGGACAGGGGTACACCGGGGAGCTGTTTTTT. This sequence joins TRBV20-1 and TRBJ2-2; 10 nucleotides agree with TRBD1. V shed 1 base, J shed 3 bases, and the junction held 5 bases outside the gene matches. From germline, CDR1 is DFQATT and CDR2 SNEGSKA (reference sequence). The CDR3 length is 16 residues.

This clonotype was seen ten or more times. V usage is TRBV6-2 or TRBV6-3 and J usage is TRBJ1-2; D unclear. Trimming left V 6 bases short and J 4 bases short, with 9 bases between. Germline CDR1 MNHEY, CDR2 SVGEGT. This CDR3 is built from 12 residues. The CDR3 spells CASSRLTYGYTF. The CDR3 nucleotides are TGTGCCAGCAGCCGACTGACCTATGGCTACACCTTC.

Only a few counts were recorded for this clonotype. The chain links TRBV3-1 to TRBJ1-1; D is uncertain. This CDR3 is built from 14 residues. V lost 4 bases to trimming and J lost 6 bases, with 15 bases between them. The V gene's germline CDR1 is LGHDT and CDR2 YNNKEL (reference sequence). In nucleotides, the CDR3 is TGTGCCAGCAGCCGTGCGAGACGGATCGCTGAAGCTTTCTTT. Protein: CASSRARRIAEAFF.